The 18 T cell receptor beta chains below come from one sample, sequenced in a study of cytomegalovirus exposure and HLA in healthy donors. The PCR was carried out with 60 Vbeta primers and 13 Jbeta primers. Sequencing used immunoSEQ multiplex PCR; TCRdb keeps in-frame clones, though not all of them. The repertoire holds roughly 100,000 clones, around 86% seen once, with under 4.5% in the top ten. Sequenced: PBMCs. Every receptor here comes from a female donor in good health and CMV-seropositive.

The rearrangement uses TRBV6-5 and TRBJ2-7; TRBD2 matches at 7 bases. This CDR3 comprises 15 residues. Germline CDR1 MNHEY, CDR2 SVGAGI. Trimming cost V 5 bases and J 2 bases; bases outside gene matches: 9. CDR3 residues: CASSPDRDYPYEQYF. CDR3 coding DNA: TGTGCCAGCAGTCCAGACCGGGACTACCCCTACGAGCAGTACTTC.

The chain links TRBV9 to TRBJ1-2; D is perhaps TRBD1 (6 bases). Germline CDR1 and CDR2: SGDLS and YYNGEE. The V and J ends lost 5 bases and 4 bases respectively, with 12 bases between them. There are 13 residues in the CDR3. The CDR3 reads CASSTRGSYGYTF. Written as DNA, the CDR3 is TGTGCCAGCAGTACGAGGGGGAGCTATGGCTACACCTTC.

The chain joins TRBV5-1 to TRBJ1-1, with D unclear. Germline V CDR1 and CDR2: SGHRS, YFSETQ. The V end lost 1 base, the J end lost 1 base, and 11 bases lay between the germline ends. The CDR3 consists of 15 residues. CDR3 sequence reads: CASSLSFHKNTEAFF. The CDR3 DNA is TGCGCCAGCAGCTTGTCTTTCCACAAGAACACTGAAGCTTTCTTT.

The V call is TRBV7-8, the J call TRBJ1-1; D unclear. Trimming cost V 3 bases and J 2 bases, with 10 bases left between them. Germline V gene lookup returns CDR1 SGHVS and CDR2 FQNEAQ. The CDR3 is 14 amino acids. The CDR3 nucleotides read TGTGCCAGCAGCTTGTCTCGGGGAAACACTGAAGCTTTCTTT. It encodes CASSLSRGNTEAFF.

V usage is TRBV28 and J usage is TRBJ2-7; D is unclear. Trimming cost V 3 bases and J 9 bases, with 12 bases left between them. The CDR3 spans 12 residues. Germline CDR1 and CDR2: MDHEN and SYDVKM. The CDR3 sequence is CASSFESRAQYF. The CDR3 DNA reads TGTGCCAGCAGTTTTGAGTCGAGAGCGCAGTACTTC.

Comment on this clone: This same CDR3 is encoded by further DNA sequences in the sample. The chain joins TRBV29-1 to TRBJ2-7; 12 positions agree with TRBD2. V gave up 5 bases and J gave up 7 bases; unmatched junction bases: 6. Germline V gene data show CDR1 as SQVTM and CDR2 as ANQGSEA. There are 13 residues in the CDR3. The CDR3 spells CSVLAGGPNEQYF. CDR3 in DNA: TGCAGCGTTCTAGCGGGAGGGCCAAATGAGCAGTACTTC.

This rearrangement joins TRBV4-2 to TRBJ2-7, with D possibly matching TRBD1 (6 bases). The V gene's germline CDR1 is LGHNA and CDR2 YNFKEQ. V lost 6 bases, J lost 2 bases, and 17 bases lay in between. This CDR3 is built from 15 residues. CDR3 sequence (DNA): TGTGCCAGCAGTCCTAGAACAGGGACCACCTACGAGCAGTACTTC. Protein sequence: CASSPRTGTTYEQYF.

Notes on this clone: At one end the junction does not follow the germline gene, possibly because of a read error. Different DNA sequences within this sample yield the same CDR3. This sequence joins TRBV28 and TRBJ1-5; no definite D call. The CDR3 loop spans 12 amino acids. CDR1 and CDR2 (germline): MDHEN, SYDVKM. The DNA of the CDR3 is TGTGCCAGCAGTCTACAGCATCAGCCCCAACATTTT. It translates to CASSLQHQPQHF.

The CDR3 bases are TGTGCCATCAGAAGGGACAGGGACAATCAGCCCCAGCATTTT. This translates into CAIRRDRDNQPQHF. This chain links TRBV10-3 with TRBJ1-5; 9 bases map to TRBD1. The V and J ends lost 6 bases and 3 bases, in that order; junction bases with no gene match: 3. Germline V gene sequence: CDR1 ENHRY, CDR2 SYGVKD. The CDR3 is made up of 14 amino acids.

J is TRBJ1-6 and V is TRBV5-6; no firm D call. The germline V gene encodes CDR1 SGHDT and CDR2 YYEEEE. The CDR3 is made up of 14 amino acids. The V end was cut by 5 bases, the J end by 6 bases, with 12 bases between. CDR3 sequence reads: CASSGVRGNSPLHF. The CDR3 bases are TGTGCCAGCAGTGGCGTGCGCGGTAATTCACCCCTCCACTTT. The full variable domain, its missing parts supplied by reference TRBV5-6 and TRBJ1-6, is DAGVTQSPTHLIKTRGQQVTLRCSPKSGHDTVSWYQQALGQGPQFIFQYYEEEERQRGNFPDRFSGHQFPNYSSELNVNALLLGDSALYLCASSGVRGNSPLHFGNGTRLTVT.

The chain employs TRBV10-3 and TRBJ2-7; D is perhaps TRBD1 (5 bases). This CDR3 comprises 13 residues. Germline CDR1 reads ENHRY; CDR2 reads SYGVKD. V dropped 10 bases and J dropped 2 bases, with 15 bases sitting between them. CDR3: CATQPGLTYEQYF. The CDR3 bases are TGTGCCACCCAGCCAGGGCTGACCTACGAGCAGTACTTC.

The chain links TRBV4-1 to TRBJ1-2; a weak D match, TRBD1 (5 bases). Trimming took off 1 base at V and 4 bases at J, with 19 bases between the two ends. CDR3 length: 17 residues. Germline V gene data show CDR1 as MGHRA and CDR2 as YSYEKL. The CDR3 DNA reads as TGCGCCAGCAGCCAAGCCTTTTCGGGGGGTCAGAGCTATGGCTACACCTTC. It codes for CASSQAFSGGQSYGYTF.

The CDR3 loop reads CASRPYRAGGIETQYF. The CDR3 region has the DNA TGTGCAAGTCGCCCGTATCGAGCGGGGGGAATAGAGACCCAGTACTTC. The chain has TRBV12-2 and TRBJ2-5; the listed D gene, TRBD2, was not tested against the DNA. TRBV12-2 has pseudogene status. The CDR3 is 16 residues long.

The rearrangement uses TRBV4-1 and TRBJ2-3; D is unresolved. V gave up 6 bases and J gave up 5 bases, with 15 bases separating them. This CDR3 comprises 14 residues. The germline V gene encodes CDR1 MGHRA and CDR2 YSYEKL. The CDR3 region is CASSSASVVDTQYF. The CDR3 region has the DNA TGCGCCAGCAGTTCAGCGTCCGTCGTAGATACGCAGTATTTT.

The chain joins TRBV6-1 to TRBJ2-2, with D possibly matching TRBD1 (9 bases). Germline CDR1 reads MNHNS; CDR2 reads SASEGT. V lost 4 bases and J lost 4, with 28 bases in between. The CDR3 has 20 residues. The CDR3 nucleotides are TGTGCCAGCAGTGGACAGGGGGTAGATAGCGGGACATGGCGCACCGGGGAGCTGTTTTTT. Its translation: CASSGQGVDSGTWRTGELFF.

The chain couples TRBV2 to TRBJ2-3; D ambiguous. The CDR3 is made up of 15 amino acids. V lost 4 bases and J lost 4, with 15 bases in between. From germline, CDR1 is SNHLY and CDR2 FYNNEI. The CDR3, as DNA: TGTGCCAGCAGTGCCCGCGGCGATCCTGCAGATACGCAGTATTTT. Its translation is CASSARGDPADTQYF.

This sequence joins TRBV6-1 and TRBJ2-6, with D tentatively TRBD2 (6 bases). Germline CDR1 and CDR2: MNHNS and SASEGT. This CDR3 has 15 residues. The ends were cut back, 10 bases at V and 0 bases at J, with 13 bases in the middle. The DNA of the CDR3 is TGTGCCACCGGGACTCCCGGCTCTGGGGCCAACGTCCTGACTTTC. This translates into CATGTPGSGANVLTF.

This chain joins TRBV19 and TRBJ1-5; no definite D call. The CDR3 extends over 12 amino acids. In germline, CDR1 is LNHDA, CDR2 SQIVND (reference sequence). Trimming pared 10 bases from V and 7 bases from J, leaving 14 bases between. As DNA, the CDR3 is TGTGCCACCTCCTACCCCCCCCAGCCCCAGCATTTT. Translated, it gives CATSYPPQPQHF.